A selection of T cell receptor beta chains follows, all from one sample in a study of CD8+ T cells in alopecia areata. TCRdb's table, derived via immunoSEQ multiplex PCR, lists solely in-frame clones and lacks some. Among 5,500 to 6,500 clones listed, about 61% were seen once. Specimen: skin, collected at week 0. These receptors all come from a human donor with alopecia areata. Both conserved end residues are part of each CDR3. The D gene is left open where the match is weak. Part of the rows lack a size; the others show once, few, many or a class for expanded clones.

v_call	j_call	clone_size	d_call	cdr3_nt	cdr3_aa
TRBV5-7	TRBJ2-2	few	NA	TGTGCCAGCAGCTTGGATCAAATCACCGGGGAGCTGTTTTTT	CASSLDQITGELFF
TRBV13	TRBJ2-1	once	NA	TGTGCCAGCAGCTTAGGCGTAGGGCGGGCCGTGATTTCTAGGCCGTTCTTC	CASSLGVGRAVISRPFF
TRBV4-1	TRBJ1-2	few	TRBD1	TGCGCCAGCAGCCAAGATCAGGGGACAGGGTTTAAGTATGGCTACACCTTC	CASSQDQGTGFKYGYTF
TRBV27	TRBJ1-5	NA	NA	TGTGCCAGCAGTTTTGTGGCAGGGAATCAGCCCCAGCATTTT	CASSFVAGNQPQHF
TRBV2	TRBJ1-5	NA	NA	TGTGCCAGCCGAGGGTTCAATCAGCCCCAGCATTTT	CASRGFNQPQHF
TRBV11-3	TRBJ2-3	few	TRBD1	TGTGCCAGCAGCCTAGGACAGGGGGATCTGGATACGCAGTATTTT	CASSLGQGDLDTQYF
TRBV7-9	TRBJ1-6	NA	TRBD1	TGTGCCAGCACCCCGGAGGGGGCTTTCGATTCACCCCTCCACTTT	CASTPEGAFDSPLHF
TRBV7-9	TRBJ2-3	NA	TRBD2	TGTGCCAGCAGCTTACGCGGGGAGGGGGATACGCAGTATTTT	CASSLRGEGDTQYF
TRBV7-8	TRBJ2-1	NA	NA	TGTGCCAGCAGCTTAGCGAACATGGGGAGATCCTACAATGAGCAGTTCTTC	CASSLANMGRSYNEQFF
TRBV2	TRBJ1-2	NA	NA	TGTGCCAGCAGTGATCCCCTCTATGGCTACACCTTC	CASSDPLYGYTF
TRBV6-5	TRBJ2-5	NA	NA	TGTGCCAGCAGTTCAGCTAAAGGCGGAGGAGGGGAGACCCAGTACTTC	CASSSAKGGGGETQYF
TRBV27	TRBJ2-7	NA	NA	TGTGCCAGCAGTTTCCAAACAGGGACCTACGAGCAGTACTTC	CASSFQTGTYEQYF